The rows below give T cell receptor beta chains drawn from one sample of a study of blood T cells in healthy people across ages. One entry per CDR3 protein results from TCRdb running MiXCR on the 5' RACE reads. The data hold about 780,000 distinct CDR3 sequences, with around 24% observed a single time. These data also featured in a second study, about T cells of mothers and their children.

The sample taken for sequencing was blood. The receptors were sampled from a boy aged 10-17 years in good health. Each CDR3 is given with its conserved first and last residue. The order of the fields is V gene, J gene, D gene, clone size, CDR3 DNA, CDR3 protein. A D gene is named only where the DNA matches it firmly. The size field is filled for only some rows; it gives once, few, many or a size class.

V gene: TRBV10-3
J gene: TRBJ2-3
D gene: -
clone size: once
CDR3 DNA: TGTGCCTCCACCTCCACGGAAAGCCTCACAGATACGCAGTATTTT
CDR3 protein: CASTSTESLTDTQYF

V gene: TRBV2
J gene: TRBJ2-5
D gene: -
clone size: -
CDR3 DNA: TGTGCCAGCAGTGAAATAGGAGGGGTAGAGACCCAGTACTTC
CDR3 protein: CASSEIGGVETQYF

V gene: TRBV29-1
J gene: TRBJ2-3
D gene: -
clone size: once
CDR3 DNA: TGCACCACCGAAGGCGGAACCTCTAGCACAGATACGCAGTATTTT
CDR3 protein: CTTEGGTSSTDTQYF

V gene: TRBV13
J gene: TRBJ1-1
D gene: TRBD1
clone size: -
CDR3 DNA: TGTGCCAGCAGCTCTCACAGGGGGCCAGTGGACACTGAAGCTTTCTTT
CDR3 protein: CASSSHRGPVDTEAFF

V gene: TRBV6-5
J gene: TRBJ2-5
D gene: -
clone size: -
CDR3 DNA: TGTGCCAGCAGTAACCCCTCAGAGACCCAGTACTTC
CDR3 protein: CASSNPSETQYF

V gene: TRBV7-7
J gene: TRBJ2-7
D gene: -
clone size: few
CDR3 DNA: TGTGCCAGCAGCCGAGGACAAGCCTACGAGCAGTACTTC
CDR3 protein: CASSRGQAYEQYF

V gene: TRBV7-2
J gene: TRBJ1-2
D gene: -
clone size: -
CDR3 DNA: TGTGCCAGCAGTCCCACAGGGTCGGATAGTGGCTACACCTTC
CDR3 protein: CASSPTGSDSGYTF

V gene: TRBV7-3
J gene: TRBJ2-2
D gene: -
clone size: few
CDR3 DNA: TGTGCCAGCAGCCCCCCGGGCTCCGGGGAGCTGTTTTTT
CDR3 protein: CASSPPGSGELFF

V gene: TRBV18
J gene: TRBJ2-5
D gene: -
clone size: -
CDR3 DNA: TGTGCCAGCTCACCGGGGGGGCCGACTGAGACCCAGTACTTC
CDR3 protein: CASSPGGPTETQYF

V gene: TRBV12-3/TRBV12-4
J gene: TRBJ2-4
D gene: -
clone size: many
CDR3 DNA: TGTGCCAGCAGTCGTCAGATAGCTCCGGAGTACTTC
CDR3 protein: CASSRQIAPEYF

V gene: TRBV7-9
J gene: TRBJ2-5
D gene: TRBD1
clone size: few
CDR3 DNA: TGTGCCAGCAGCCCTAGGACAGGGGGTTTGGAGACCCAGTACTTC
CDR3 protein: CASSPRTGGLETQYF

V gene: TRBV7-2
J gene: TRBJ2-1
D gene: -
clone size: few
CDR3 DNA: TGTGCCAGCAGCCCACGAGTGGGGGCCTACAATGAGCAGTTCTTC
CDR3 protein: CASSPRVGAYNEQFF

V gene: TRBV7-3
J gene: TRBJ2-5
D gene: -
clone size: -
CDR3 DNA: TGTGCCAGCAGCTTTAGCGCTGTCGGTGAGACCCAGTACTTC
CDR3 protein: CASSFSAVGETQYF

V gene: TRBV27
J gene: TRBJ2-7
D gene: -
clone size: -
CDR3 DNA: TGTGCCAGCAAGGGGCCCAAGCAGTACTTC
CDR3 protein: CASKGPKQYF

V gene: TRBV28
J gene: TRBJ1-4
D gene: -
clone size: few
CDR3 DNA: TGTGCCAGCAACACCTTAGTGGCGGAAAATGAAAAACTGTTTTTT
CDR3 protein: CASNTLVAENEKLFF

V gene: TRBV7-9
J gene: TRBJ2-7
D gene: TRBD1
clone size: few
CDR3 DNA: TGTGCCAGCAGCTTCGACGCTACAGGGGACGAGCAGTACTTC
CDR3 protein: CASSFDATGDEQYF

V gene: TRBV28
J gene: TRBJ2-1
D gene: -
clone size: few
CDR3 DNA: TGTGCCAGCAGTACGCAGGGTCAGCGCTACAATGAGCAGTTCTTC
CDR3 protein: CASSTQGQRYNEQFF

V gene: TRBV30
J gene: TRBJ1-2
D gene: -
clone size: -
CDR3 DNA: TGTGCCTGGAGTGAGAACTATGGCTACACCTTC
CDR3 protein: CAWSENYGYTF

V gene: TRBV15
J gene: TRBJ2-1
D gene: -
clone size: few
CDR3 DNA: TGTGCCACCAGCAGACAGGATAGCGGAACCTCCTTTGGTGAGCAGTTCTTC
CDR3 protein: CATSRQDSGTSFGEQFF

V gene: TRBV18
J gene: TRBJ1-6
D gene: TRBD1
clone size: -
CDR3 DNA: TGTGCCAGCTCTTGGGACAGAGATAATTCACCCCTCCACTTT
CDR3 protein: CASSWDRDNSPLHF

V gene: TRBV7-9
J gene: TRBJ2-2
D gene: -
clone size: -
CDR3 DNA: TGTGCCAGCAGCTCGGGTTCTCTTCGAACGAACACCGGGGAGCTGTTTTTT
CDR3 protein: CASSSGSLRTNTGELFF

V gene: TRBV5-1
J gene: TRBJ2-7
D gene: TRBD1
clone size: -
CDR3 DNA: TGCGCCAGCAGCCGACTTACACCGGGACAGTCCTACGAGCAGTACTTC
CDR3 protein: CASSRLTPGQSYEQYF

V gene: TRBV2
J gene: TRBJ1-4
D gene: -
clone size: -
CDR3 DNA: TGTGCCAGCAGTGATGAAGCCAGTAAACTGTTTTTT
CDR3 protein: CASSDEASKLFF

V gene: TRBV28
J gene: TRBJ1-4
D gene: -
clone size: -
CDR3 DNA: TGTGCCAGCAGTATCCAGGGAACTAATGAAAAACTGTTTTTT
CDR3 protein: CASSIQGTNEKLFF

V gene: TRBV10-3
J gene: TRBJ2-6
D gene: -
clone size: -
CDR3 DNA: TGTGCCATCAGCCTTATGCTACAGGACTCTGGGGCCAACGTCCTGACTTTC
CDR3 protein: CAISLMLQDSGANVLTF

V gene: TRBV20-1
J gene: TRBJ1-2
D gene: -
clone size: -
CDR3 DNA: TGCAGTGCTAGCTGGGACACGCGGTGGTATGGCTACACCTTC
CDR3 protein: CSASWDTRWYGYTF

V gene: TRBV20-1
J gene: TRBJ2-5
D gene: -
clone size: many
CDR3 DNA: TGCAGTGCTAGTGAAAGTGGTGGGGGCAGAGAGACCCAGTACTTC
CDR3 protein: CSASESGGGRETQYF

V gene: TRBV5-1
J gene: TRBJ2-3
D gene: TRBD2
clone size: once
CDR3 DNA: TGCGCCAGCAGCTTGCCTAGCGGCGGACTAGATACGCAGTATTTT
CDR3 protein: CASSLPSGGLDTQYF

V gene: TRBV24-1
J gene: TRBJ2-5
D gene: TRBD1
clone size: -
CDR3 DNA: TGTGCCACCAGTGAGTCTACTTGGGACAGCCGAGAGACCCAGTACTTC
CDR3 protein: CATSESTWDSRETQYF

V gene: TRBV7-9
J gene: TRBJ1-3
D gene: -
clone size: -
CDR3 DNA: TGTGCCAGCAGCGGGACCGGGACAGGAAACACCATATATTTT
CDR3 protein: CASSGTGTGNTIYF

V gene: TRBV14
J gene: TRBJ1-3
D gene: -
clone size: -
CDR3 DNA: TGTGCCAGCAGCCAAGTTCAGTCTGGAAACACCATATATTTT
CDR3 protein: CASSQVQSGNTIYF

V gene: TRBV14
J gene: TRBJ1-4
D gene: -
clone size: -
CDR3 DNA: TGTGCCAGCAGCCCCAGACGGATCCCTAATGAAAAACTGTTTTTT
CDR3 protein: CASSPRRIPNEKLFF

V gene: TRBV6-5
J gene: TRBJ2-4
D gene: -
clone size: few
CDR3 DNA: TGTGCCAGCAGTTCCGCGCAGGGTACCCAAAACATTCAGTACTTC
CDR3 protein: CASSSAQGTQNIQYF

V gene: TRBV5-1
J gene: TRBJ2-1
D gene: TRBD2
clone size: few
CDR3 DNA: TGCGCCAGCCTCCCGGGGAGGGAAGGAGGTGAGCAGTTCTTT
CDR3 protein: CASLPGREGGEQFF

V gene: TRBV6-1
J gene: TRBJ1-4
D gene: -
clone size: many
CDR3 DNA: TGTGCCAGCAGTGAAGCCCGACGGCGGAGTGAAAAACTGTTTTTT
CDR3 protein: CASSEARRRSEKLFF

V gene: TRBV12-3/TRBV12-4
J gene: TRBJ2-1
D gene: TRBD1
clone size: few
CDR3 DNA: TGTGCCAGCAGACCGGGACAGGGTCTCTACAATGAGCAGTTCTTC
CDR3 protein: CASRPGQGLYNEQFF

V gene: TRBV5-1
J gene: TRBJ2-1
D gene: TRBD2
clone size: -
CDR3 DNA: TGCGCCAGCAGCTTCCTAGCGGGGGGGCCTAGTGAGCAGTTCTTC
CDR3 protein: CASSFLAGGPSEQFF

V gene: TRBV29-1
J gene: TRBJ2-7
D gene: -
clone size: -
CDR3 DNA: TGCAGCGTAAAGACGGGGACCTTACTCTACGAGCAGTACTTC
CDR3 protein: CSVKTGTLLYEQYF

V gene: TRBV2
J gene: TRBJ1-4
D gene: -
clone size: -
CDR3 DNA: TGTGCCAGCAGTGGGGGTCTAGCATGGGAAAAACTGTTTTTT
CDR3 protein: CASSGGLAWEKLFF

V gene: TRBV5-1
J gene: TRBJ2-5
D gene: -
clone size: -
CDR3 DNA: TGCGCCAGCAGCTTGGGACTAGGGGGATTTGGGCAAGAGACCCAGTACTTC
CDR3 protein: CASSLGLGGFGQETQYF

V gene: TRBV7-9
J gene: TRBJ2-3
D gene: TRBD2
clone size: -
CDR3 DNA: TGTGCCAGCAGCCACCTAGCGGGGTCGAGCTCAGATACGCAGTATTTT
CDR3 protein: CASSHLAGSSSDTQYF

V gene: TRBV7-9
J gene: TRBJ1-4
D gene: -
clone size: -
CDR3 DNA: TGTGCCAGCAGCTTAGCCCAGGGAAAACTGTTTTTT
CDR3 protein: CASSLAQGKLFF

V gene: TRBV4-2
J gene: TRBJ2-1
D gene: TRBD1
clone size: few
CDR3 DNA: TGTGCCAGCAGCCAAGAGAAGGGGGCGTACAATGAGCAGTTCTTC
CDR3 protein: CASSQEKGAYNEQFF

V gene: TRBV6-5
J gene: TRBJ2-2
D gene: TRBD2
clone size: -
CDR3 DNA: TGTGCCAGCAGTTCCACTCCCTTGACTAGCGGGGGGACCGGGGAGCTGTTTTTT
CDR3 protein: CASSSTPLTSGGTGELFF

V gene: TRBV29-1
J gene: TRBJ1-1
D gene: -
clone size: few
CDR3 DNA: TGCAGCGTTGAGAAGGGGCAGGGGACCACTGAAGCTTTCTTT
CDR3 protein: CSVEKGQGTTEAFF

V gene: TRBV20-1
J gene: TRBJ2-7
D gene: TRBD2
clone size: -
CDR3 DNA: TGCAGTGTTACGACTAGCGGGGCTCTCGAGCAGTACTTC
CDR3 protein: CSVTTSGALEQYF

V gene: TRBV14
J gene: TRBJ2-1
D gene: -
clone size: -
CDR3 DNA: TGTGCCAGCAGCCAGCCGGGACAAAGCTCCTACAATGAGCAGTTTTTC
CDR3 protein: CASSQPGQSSYNEQFF

V gene: TRBV7-9
J gene: TRBJ2-5
D gene: -
clone size: few
CDR3 DNA: TGTGCCAGCAGCTTAGGGTCTAGCTTTTTGGAAGAGACCCAGTACTTC
CDR3 protein: CASSLGSSFLEETQYF

V gene: TRBV7-8
J gene: TRBJ1-4
D gene: -
clone size: few
CDR3 DNA: TGTGCCAGCAGCTTAGCACGGAGTAATGAAAAACTGTTTTTT
CDR3 protein: CASSLARSNEKLFF

V gene: TRBV5-1
J gene: TRBJ1-4
D gene: TRBD1
clone size: few
CDR3 DNA: TGCGCCAGCAGCCTTAAGGGACAGGTGGAAAAACTGTTTTTT
CDR3 protein: CASSLKGQVEKLFF

V gene: TRBV2
J gene: TRBJ1-4
D gene: TRBD1
clone size: -
CDR3 DNA: TGTGCCAGCAGTCAAAACAGGGGAACTAATGAAAAACTGTTTTTT
CDR3 protein: CASSQNRGTNEKLFF

V gene: TRBV4-1
J gene: TRBJ2-2
D gene: TRBD1
clone size: few
CDR3 DNA: TGCGCCAGCAGGGCTACCGGGACAGGGGTCGCCGGGGAGCTGTTTTTT
CDR3 protein: CASRATGTGVAGELFF

V gene: TRBV18
J gene: TRBJ1-1
D gene: -
clone size: -
CDR3 DNA: TGTGCCAGCTCACCTTTCCGGCGGGGGACTGAAGCTTTCTTT
CDR3 protein: CASSPFRRGTEAFF

V gene: TRBV5-1
J gene: TRBJ2-5
D gene: -
clone size: few
CDR3 DNA: TGCGCCAGCAGCTACGAGGGGGGTGAGCAGCTCTTC
CDR3 protein: CASSYEGGEQLF

V gene: TRBV29-1
J gene: TRBJ1-2
D gene: -
clone size: -
CDR3 DNA: TGCAGCGTTGAAGATCCAAGGGTTGGCTATGGCTACACCTTC
CDR3 protein: CSVEDPRVGYGYTF

V gene: TRBV20-1
J gene: TRBJ1-2
D gene: -
clone size: few
CDR3 DNA: TGCAGTGCTAGTCTTCTCCCAGAAACTCCAGGGTACTATGGCTACACCTTC
CDR3 protein: CSASLLPETPGYYGYTF

V gene: TRBV7-6
J gene: TRBJ2-5
D gene: TRBD1
clone size: -
CDR3 DNA: TGTGCCAGCAGCGCCCACAGGGGTGAAGAGACCCAGTACTTC
CDR3 protein: CASSAHRGEETQYF

V gene: TRBV6-1
J gene: TRBJ1-4
D gene: TRBD1
clone size: -
CDR3 DNA: TGTGCCAGCAGCGGGACAGGGGATAATGAAAAACTGTTTTTT
CDR3 protein: CASSGTGDNEKLFF

V gene: TRBV2
J gene: TRBJ1-2
D gene: -
clone size: -
CDR3 DNA: TGTGCCAGCAGTGAAGCAGGGGGGACTACTGGCTACACCTTC
CDR3 protein: CASSEAGGTTGYTF